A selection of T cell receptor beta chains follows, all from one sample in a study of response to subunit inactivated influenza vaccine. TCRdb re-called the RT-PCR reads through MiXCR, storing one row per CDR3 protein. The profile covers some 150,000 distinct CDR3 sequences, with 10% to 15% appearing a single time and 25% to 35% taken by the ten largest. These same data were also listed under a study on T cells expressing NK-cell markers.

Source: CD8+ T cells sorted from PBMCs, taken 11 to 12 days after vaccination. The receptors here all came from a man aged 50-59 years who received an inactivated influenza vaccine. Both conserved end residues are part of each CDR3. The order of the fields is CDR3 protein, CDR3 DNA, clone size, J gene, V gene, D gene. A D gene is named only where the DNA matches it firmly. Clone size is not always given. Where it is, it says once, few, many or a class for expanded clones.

CASSSIRGARDNEQFF | TGCGCCAGCAGCTCAATCAGGGGCGCGCGAGACAATGAGCAGTTCTTC | many | TRBJ2-1 | TRBV5-1 | -
CASARRGDYNEQFF | TGTGCCAGTGCACGGCGGGGGGACTACAATGAGCAGTTCTTC | - | TRBJ2-1 | TRBV7-8 | TRBD2
CASSQRGQQSSGNTIYF | TGCGCCAGCAGTCAACGGGGGCAACAGAGCTCTGGAAACACCATATATTTT | - | TRBJ1-3 | TRBV23-1 | -
CASSLSGLLGGYTF | TGTGCCAGCAGTTTATCGGGGCTCTTGGGAGGCTACACCTTC | few | TRBJ1-2 | TRBV27 | -
CASSIDSFSYEQYF | TGTGCCAGTAGTATTGACAGCTTCTCCTACGAGCAGTACTTC | - | TRBJ2-7 | TRBV19 | -
CASRGGTDEANYGYTF | TGCGCCAGCAGGGGTGGGACGGATGAAGCTAACTATGGCTACACCTTC | - | TRBJ1-2 | TRBV5-1 | -
CASTLAGGSDTQYF | TGTGCCAGCACCCTAGCGGGAGGCTCAGATACGCAGTATTTT | few | TRBJ2-3 | TRBV5-6 | TRBD2
CASSRYSDRVYGYTF | TGTGCCAGCAGCCGCTACTCCGACAGGGTCTATGGCTACACCTTC | few | TRBJ1-2 | TRBV28 | TRBD1
CASSPHRGGNIQYF | TGTGCCAGCAGTCCGCACAGGGGGGGGAACATTCAGTACTTC | few | TRBJ2-4 | TRBV12-3/TRBV12-4 | -
CASSQGPGQALVGANVLTF | TGCGCCAGCAGCCAGGGCCCGGGACAGGCCTTAGTGGGGGCCAACGTCCTGACTTTC | few | TRBJ2-6 | TRBV23-1 | TRBD1
CASSIRELSLKSEAFF | TGTGCCAGCAGCATCCGGGAGCTTAGTCTCAAATCTGAAGCTTTCTTT | - | TRBJ1-1 | TRBV7-8 | -